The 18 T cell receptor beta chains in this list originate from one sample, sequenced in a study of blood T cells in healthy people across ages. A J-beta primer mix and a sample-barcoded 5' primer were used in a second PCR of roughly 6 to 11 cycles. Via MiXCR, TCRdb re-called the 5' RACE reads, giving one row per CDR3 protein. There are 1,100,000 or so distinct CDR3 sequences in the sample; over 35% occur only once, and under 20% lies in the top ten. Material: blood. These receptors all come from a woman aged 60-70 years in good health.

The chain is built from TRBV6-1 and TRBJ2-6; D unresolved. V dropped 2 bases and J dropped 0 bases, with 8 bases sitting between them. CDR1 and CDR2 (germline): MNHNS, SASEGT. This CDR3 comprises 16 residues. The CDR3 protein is CASSESFGSGANVLTF. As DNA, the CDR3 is TGTGCCAGCAGTGAAAGTTTTGGCTCTGGGGCCAACGTCCTGACTTTC.

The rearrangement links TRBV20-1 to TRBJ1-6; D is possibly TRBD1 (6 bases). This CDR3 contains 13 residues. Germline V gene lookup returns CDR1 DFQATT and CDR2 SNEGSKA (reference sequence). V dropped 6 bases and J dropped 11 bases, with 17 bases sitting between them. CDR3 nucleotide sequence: TGCAGTGCCCAAAAACCAGGGGTTGCACCCCTCCACTTT. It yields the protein CSAQKPGVAPLHF.

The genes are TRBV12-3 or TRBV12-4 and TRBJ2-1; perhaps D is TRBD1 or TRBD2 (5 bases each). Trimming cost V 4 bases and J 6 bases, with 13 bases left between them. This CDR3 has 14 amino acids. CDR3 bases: TGTGCCAGCAGTTCTAGCTTTGGGGCCAATGAGCAGTTCTTC. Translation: CASSSSFGANEQFF.

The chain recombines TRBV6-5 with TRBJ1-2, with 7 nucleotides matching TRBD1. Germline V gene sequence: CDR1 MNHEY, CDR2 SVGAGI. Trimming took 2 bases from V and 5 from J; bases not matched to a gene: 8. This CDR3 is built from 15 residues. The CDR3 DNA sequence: TGTGCCAGCAGTTACACCGGGACAGCGATTTATGGCTACACCTTC. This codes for CASSYTGTAIYGYTF.

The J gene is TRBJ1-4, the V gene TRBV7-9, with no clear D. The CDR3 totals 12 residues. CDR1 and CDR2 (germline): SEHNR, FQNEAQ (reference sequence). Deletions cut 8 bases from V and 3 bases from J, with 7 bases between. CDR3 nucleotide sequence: TGTGCCAGCTTAGGGTCTAATGAAAAACTGTTTTTT. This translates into CASLGSNEKLFF.

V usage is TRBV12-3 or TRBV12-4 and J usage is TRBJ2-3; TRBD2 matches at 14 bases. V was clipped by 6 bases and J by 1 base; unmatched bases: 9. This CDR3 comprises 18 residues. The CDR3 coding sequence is TGTGCCAGCAGCGCACCCGGGACTAGCGGGAGTGGCACAGATACGCAGTATTTT. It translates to CASSAPGTSGSGTDTQYF.

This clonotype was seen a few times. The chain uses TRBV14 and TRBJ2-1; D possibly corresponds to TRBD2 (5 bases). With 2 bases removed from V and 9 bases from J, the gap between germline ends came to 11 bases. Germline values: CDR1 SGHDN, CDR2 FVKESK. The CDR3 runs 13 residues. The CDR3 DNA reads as TGTGCCAGCAGCCAATTGTCCCGGGGTGAGCAGTTCTTC. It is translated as CASSQLSRGEQFF.

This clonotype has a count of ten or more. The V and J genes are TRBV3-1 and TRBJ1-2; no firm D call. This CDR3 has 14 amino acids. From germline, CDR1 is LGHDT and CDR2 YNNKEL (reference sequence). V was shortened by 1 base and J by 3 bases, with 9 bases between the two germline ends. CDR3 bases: TGTGCCAGCAGCCAAGGATCTGGTTACTATGGCTACACCTTC. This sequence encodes CASSQGSGYYGYTF.

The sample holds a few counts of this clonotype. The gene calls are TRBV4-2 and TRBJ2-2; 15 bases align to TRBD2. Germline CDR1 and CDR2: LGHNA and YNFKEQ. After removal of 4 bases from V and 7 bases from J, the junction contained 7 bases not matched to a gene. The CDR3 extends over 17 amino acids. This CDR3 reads CASSLGLAGGPDGELFF. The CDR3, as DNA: TGTGCCAGCAGCCTTGGACTAGCGGGAGGGCCGGACGGGGAGCTGTTTTTT.

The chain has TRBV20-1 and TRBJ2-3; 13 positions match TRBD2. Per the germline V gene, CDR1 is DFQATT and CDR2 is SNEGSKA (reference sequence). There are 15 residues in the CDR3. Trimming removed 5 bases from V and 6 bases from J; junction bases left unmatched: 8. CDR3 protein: CSARPGLAGLDTQYF. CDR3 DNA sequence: TGCAGTGCTCGTCCGGGACTAGCGGGATTGGATACGCAGTATTTT.

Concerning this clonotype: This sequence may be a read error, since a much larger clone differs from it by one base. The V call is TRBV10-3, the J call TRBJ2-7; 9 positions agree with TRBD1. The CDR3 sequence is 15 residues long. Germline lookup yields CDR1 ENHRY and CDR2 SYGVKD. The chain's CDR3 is CAISESGDRVYGQYF. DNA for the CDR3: TGTGCCATCAGTGAGTCGGGGGACAGGGTCTACGGGCAGTACTTC.

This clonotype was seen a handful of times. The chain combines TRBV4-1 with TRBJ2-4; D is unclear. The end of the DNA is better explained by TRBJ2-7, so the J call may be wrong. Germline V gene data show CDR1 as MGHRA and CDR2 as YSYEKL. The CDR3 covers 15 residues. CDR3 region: CASSQDFPEPYEQYF. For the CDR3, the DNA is TGCGCCAGCAGCCAAGATTTCCCTGAGCCCTACGAGCAGTACTTC.

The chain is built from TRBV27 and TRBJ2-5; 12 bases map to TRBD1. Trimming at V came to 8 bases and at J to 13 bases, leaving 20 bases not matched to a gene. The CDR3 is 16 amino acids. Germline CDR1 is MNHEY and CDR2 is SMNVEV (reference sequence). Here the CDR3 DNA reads TGTGCCAGCTTTCCCCTGCGGGGACAGGGGGCTTTAGTCTGGTACTTC. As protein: CASFPLRGQGALVWYF.

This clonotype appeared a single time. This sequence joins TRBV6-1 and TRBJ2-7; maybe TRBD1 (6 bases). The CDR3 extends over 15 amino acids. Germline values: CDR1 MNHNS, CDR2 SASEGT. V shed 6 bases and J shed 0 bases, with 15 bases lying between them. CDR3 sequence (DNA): TGTGCCAGCAGGACGGGACACGTCAGCTCCTACGAGCAGTACTTC. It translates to CASRTGHVSSYEQYF.

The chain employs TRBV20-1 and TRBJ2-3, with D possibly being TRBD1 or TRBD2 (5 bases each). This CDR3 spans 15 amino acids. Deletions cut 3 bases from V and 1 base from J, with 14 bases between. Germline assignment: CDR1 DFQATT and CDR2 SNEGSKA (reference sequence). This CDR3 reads CSASGTFQGTDTQYF. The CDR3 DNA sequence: TGCAGTGCTAGTGGGACCTTTCAGGGCACAGATACGCAGTATTTT.

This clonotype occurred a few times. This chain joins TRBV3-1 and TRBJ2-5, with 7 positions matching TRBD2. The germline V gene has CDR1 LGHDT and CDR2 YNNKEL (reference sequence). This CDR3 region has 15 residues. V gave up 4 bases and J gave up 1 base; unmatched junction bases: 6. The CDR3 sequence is CASSPSLAAQETQYF. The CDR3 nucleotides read TGTGCCAGCAGCCCCTCTCTAGCGGCCCAAGAGACCCAGTACTTC.

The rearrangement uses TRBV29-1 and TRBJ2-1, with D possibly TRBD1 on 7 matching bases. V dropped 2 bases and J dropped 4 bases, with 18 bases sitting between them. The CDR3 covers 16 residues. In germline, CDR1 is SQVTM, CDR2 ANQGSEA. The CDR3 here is CSVEIPSGGKYNEQFF. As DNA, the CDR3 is TGCAGCGTTGAAATCCCCTCAGGGGGGAAATACAATGAGCAGTTCTTC.

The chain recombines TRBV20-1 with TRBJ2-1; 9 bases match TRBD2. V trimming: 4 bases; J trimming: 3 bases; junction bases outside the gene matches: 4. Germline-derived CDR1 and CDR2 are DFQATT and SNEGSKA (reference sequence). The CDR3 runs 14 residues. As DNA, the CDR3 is TGCAGTGCTACTAGCGGGGTCAACTACAATGAGCAGTTCTTC. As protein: CSATSGVNYNEQFF.